The clone carrying this T cell receptor beta chain was seen many times. Its antigen is currently unknown. iRepertoire HTBI primers and Arm-PCR of CDR3 regions built TCR beta libraries. MiXCR was run by TCRdb on the multiplex PCR reads, yielding one entry per CDR3 protein. The repertoire holds around 340,000 distinct CDR3 sequences, with 15% to 20% as singletons. The data belong to a study of regulatory T cells in long-lasting Graves disease. Whole-study findings and limits: Favored usage of TRBV28, TRBJ1-2 and TRBJ2-5 was recorded in persistent disease.

The time point is: persistent/refractory GD, antithyroid drugs over 5 years with positive TRAb. The TCR library was made from RNA that had been extracted from PBMCs in TRIzol. Trimming stripped 6 bases from V and 3 bases from J, with 15 bases between. From germline, CDR1 is SNHLY and CDR2 FYNNEI. The CDR3 is 15 amino acids. The chain employs TRBV2 and TRBJ1-5; the D gene is possibly TRBD1 (6 bases). The receptor's source is a female donor with Graves disease. Sequenced material: peripheral blood mononuclear cells (PBMCs), taken when the disease was refractory, from a patient treated with antithyroid drugs. CDR3 DNA: TGTGCCAGCAGGGTTGGGAGGGGGTTCAATCAGCCCCAGCATTTT. Translated, it gives CASRVGRGFNQPQHF.